A single sample gave rise to the 32 T cell receptor beta chains below, sequenced in a study of T-cell reconstitution after alpha-beta-depleted transplantation in children (dated by TCRdb to 2016 to 2018). The library was generated by PCR. Reads for this sample came from an Illumina HiSeq 2500. TCR library preparation used molecular barcoding, with unique molecular identifiers applied to normalize quantification of the TCRbeta repertoire. TCRdb trimmed public reads at Q25 via fastp, called clones via MiXCR and kept in-frame beta chains. Each entry merges the rows of one CDR3 protein and shows their most common DNA and genes. Recorded for this sample are some 500,000 distinct CDR3 sequences; about 17% of them occurred a single time. The top ten clonotypes cover less than 4% of the sample. Sequenced material: PBMCs from the stem cell graft donor, taken from the stem cell graft. Receptors originate from a human donor who donated a stem cell graft to a child with acute lymphoblastic leukemia.

This clonotype was seen ten or more times. The V call is TRBV5-5, the J call TRBJ2-7; D not certain. The CDR3 runs 15 residues. The germline gives CDR1 SGHKS, CDR2 YYEKEE (reference sequence). V lost 2 bases and J 4 bases, leaving 16 bases between the germline ends. The CDR3 spells CASSFLTPQGYEQYF. CDR3 in DNA: TGTGCCAGCAGCTTTCTTACCCCCCAAGGTTACGAGCAGTACTTC.

This clonotype showed up just a few times. The chain joins TRBV4-1 to TRBJ2-5; 8 bases align to TRBD1. This CDR3 is 14 amino acids long. The V segment lost 2 bases and the J segment 5 bases; nucleotides outside the gene matches: 4. Germline V gene lookup returns CDR1 MGHRA and CDR2 YSYEKL. CDR3 bases: TGCGCCAGCAGCCAACCCCGACAGGGGGAGACCCAGTACTTC. It yields the protein CASSQPRQGETQYF.

This clonotype was seen a few times. This chain joins TRBV9 and TRBJ2-1; TRBD2 might be the D (6 bases). V dropped 0 bases and J dropped 5 bases, with 12 bases sitting between them. CDR3 size: 15 residues. Germline CDR1 and CDR2: SGDLS and YYNGEE. The CDR3 is CASSVEGSGNNEQFF. CDR3 DNA sequence: TGTGCCAGCAGCGTAGAGGGTAGCGGAAACAATGAGCAGTTCTTC.

The gene calls are TRBV9 and TRBJ2-7; perhaps TRBD2 as D (6 bases). V was clipped by 4 bases and J by 3 bases, with 26 bases between them. This CDR3 is 18 amino acids long. Germline V gives CDR1 SGDLS, CDR2 YYNGEE. The CDR3 loop is CASSPIEGYLAEGYEQYF. As DNA, the CDR3 is TGTGCCAGCAGCCCGATCGAGGGGTACTTAGCGGAGGGCTACGAGCAGTACTTC.

The CDR3 protein is CASSVAGGGLANEQYF. The CDR3 nucleotides are TGTGCCAGCAGCGTAGCCGGGGGGGGACTAGCGAACGAGCAGTACTTC. The rearrangement joins TRBV9 to TRBJ2-7, with 10 bases fitting TRBD2. Germline CDR1 SGDLS, CDR2 YYNGEE. V was clipped by 0 bases and J by 5 bases; unmatched bases: 8. The CDR3 covers 16 residues.

This clonotype was seen a handful of times. The chain employs TRBV6-5 and TRBJ1-2; TRBD1 aligns across 8 bases. The junction had 8 bases not matched to a gene; V was cut back by 0 bases and J by 5 bases. Germline assignment: CDR1 MNHEY and CDR2 SVGAGI. CDR3 length: 16 residues. CDR3 residues: CASSYSRQGAGYGYTF. Here the CDR3 DNA reads TGTGCCAGCAGTTACTCGAGGCAGGGGGCTGGATATGGCTACACCTTC.

This clonotype was detected only a few times. This chain links TRBV6-1 with TRBJ1-6; D is uncertain. The CDR3 length is 16 residues. V lost 2 bases to trimming and J lost 0 bases, with 8 bases between them. CDR1 MNHNS and CDR2 SASEGT come from the germline V gene. Here the CDR3 reads CASSETWSSYNSPLHF. Here the CDR3 DNA reads TGTGCCAGCAGTGAAACATGGAGCTCCTATAATTCACCCCTCCACTTT.

The gene calls are TRBV6-1 and TRBJ2-1, with 7 bases fitting TRBD1. Trimming took 4 bases from V and 4 from J; bases not matched to a gene: 10. The CDR3 consists of 16 residues. CDR1 is MNHNS, CDR2 SASEGT, per germline. The CDR3 coding sequence is TGTGCCAGCAGTGGGGGTGAGGGGGCGCGGTACAATGAGCAGTTCTTC. It translates to CASSGGEGARYNEQFF.

This clonotype was observed a few times. V and J are TRBV13 and TRBJ2-7, with TRBD1 as a possible D gene (6 bases). The CDR3 totals 13 residues. In germline, CDR1 is PRHDT, CDR2 FYEKMQ (reference sequence). Trimming pared 5 bases from V and 3 bases from J, leaving 11 bases between. The CDR3 sequence is CASSRRDNYEQYF. In DNA, the CDR3 is TGTGCCAGCAGCCGCCGGGACAACTACGAGCAGTACTTC.

The V and J genes are TRBV29-1 and TRBJ2-3; TRBD2 is a possible D gene (6 bases). With 4 bases removed from V and 1 base from J, the gap between germline ends came to 15 bases. Germline assignment: CDR1 SQVTM and CDR2 ANQGSEA. This CDR3 has 15 residues. The CDR3 loop reads CSVAASDRGTDTQYF. For the CDR3, the DNA is TGCAGCGTTGCGGCTAGCGATAGAGGCACAGATACGCAGTATTTT.

The V and J genes are TRBV7-9 and TRBJ2-5, with 9 bases aligning to TRBD1. The CDR3 extends over 16 amino acids. From germline, CDR1 is SEHNR and CDR2 FQNEAQ (reference sequence). V was clipped by 5 bases and J by 4 bases; unmatched bases: 11. CDR3 nucleotide sequence: TGTGCCAGCAGCCGTATAAACAGGGGGCGCCGAGAGACCCAGTACTTC. Amino acid sequence: CASSRINRGRRETQYF.

J is TRBJ2-2 and V is TRBV4-1; the D gene is possibly TRBD1 (5 bases). Germline CDR1 and CDR2: MGHRA and YSYEKL. Trimming removed 1 base at V and 6 bases at J, with 15 bases between. The CDR3 length is 16 residues. The DNA for the CDR3 is TGCGCCAGCAGCCAAGTCTTGCAGGGCTTATCCGGGGAGCTGTTTTTT. Protein: CASSQVLQGLSGELFF.

CDR3 sequence reads: CASSFDRGKTSGNTIYF. In DNA, the CDR3 is TGTGCCAGCAGCTTTGACAGGGGCAAAACCTCTGGAAACACCATATATTTT. V and J are TRBV5-5 and TRBJ1-3, with 8 bases matching TRBD1. This CDR3 is 17 amino acids long. Trimming took 2 bases from V and 0 from J; bases not matched to a gene: 7. Germline V lookup: CDR1 SGHKS, CDR2 YYEKEE (reference sequence).

V is TRBV29-1 and J is TRBJ2-1, with D hard to call. Germline V gene data show CDR1 as SQVTM and CDR2 as ANQGSEA. This CDR3 is 13 amino acids long. V was trimmed by 4 bases and J by 3 bases, leaving 10 bases between them. The CDR3 loop reads CSVVLVFYNEQFF. As DNA, the CDR3 is TGCAGCGTTGTCCTAGTCTTCTACAATGAGCAGTTCTTC.

The chain joins TRBV5-5 to TRBJ2-1, with TRBD2 matching over 7 bases. CDR1 and CDR2 (germline): SGHKS, YYEKEE (reference sequence). J was trimmed by 11 bases and V by 2 bases; bases with no gene match: 4. The CDR3 has 12 amino acids. The CDR3: CASSFGGEKQFF. CDR3 DNA sequence: TGTGCCAGCAGCTTTGGGGGGGAGAAGCAGTTCTTC.

This clonotype was picked up a small number of times. V gene TRBV27 combines with J gene TRBJ2-7; 11 bases are a match to TRBD2. V trimming: 7 bases; J trimming: 3 bases; junction bases outside the gene matches: 8. The length of the CDR3 is 15 residues. Per germline, CDR1 MNHEY and CDR2 SMNVEV (reference sequence). This chain's CDR3 is CASTAGTSGHYEQYF. CDR3 coding DNA: TGTGCCAGCACCGCCGGGACTAGCGGCCACTACGAGCAGTACTTC.

The chain has TRBV3-1 and TRBJ2-2; possibly TRBD1 or TRBD2 for D (5 bases each). Looked up from germline, CDR1 is LGHDT and CDR2 is YNNKEL (reference sequence). V gave up 7 bases and J gave up 7 bases, with 25 bases separating them. This CDR3 spans 17 amino acids. CDR3 loop: CASTKDGLAGDDGELFF. For the CDR3, the DNA is TGTGCCAGCACCAAAGATGGCCTAGCCGGGGACGACGGGGAGCTGTTTTTT. The full variable domain, with the rest looked up from reference TRBV3-1 and TRBJ2-2, is DTAVSQTPKYLVTQMGNDKSIKCEQNLGHDTMYWYKQDSKKFLKIMFSYNNKELIINETVPNRFSPKSPDKAHLNLHINSLELGDSAVYFCASTKDGLAGDDGELFFGEGSRLTVL.

The V call is TRBV7-9, the J call TRBJ2-1; TRBD2 aligns across 8 bases. Trimming took 6 bases from V and 3 from J; bases not matched to a gene: 4. The CDR3 has 14 residues. Germline CDR1 reads SEHNR; CDR2 reads FQNEAQ (reference sequence). CDR3 nucleotides: TGTGCCAGCAGTCAACTAGCGGACTACAATGAGCAGTTCTTC. This translates into CASSQLADYNEQFF.

The CDR3 region has the DNA TGTGCCAGCAGCACCCACAACCCGCAGTACTTC. It codes for CASSTHNPQYF. The rearrangement links TRBV21-1 to TRBJ2-7. TRBV21-1 is designated a pseudogene. The CDR3 extends over 11 amino acids.

This clonotype has a handful of counts. The rearrangement links TRBV5-1 to TRBJ2-1; the match to TRBD2 covers 8 bases. The CDR3 covers 16 residues. V gave up 4 bases and J gave up 6 bases; unmatched junction bases: 12. Germline V gene sequence: CDR1 SGHRS, CDR2 YFSETQ. The CDR3 DNA reads TGCGCCAGCAGCAGAGACCTTAGCGGGATGGGCAATGAGCAGTTCTTC. Translating it yields CASSRDLSGMGNEQFF.

This clonotype showed up just a few times. The chain recombines TRBV24-1 with TRBJ1-5, with D possibly matching TRBD1 (5 bases). Trimming stripped 4 bases from V and 2 bases from J, with 17 bases between. CDR3 length equals 17 residues. Germline values: CDR1 KGHDR, CDR2 SFDVKD. The CDR3 DNA sequence: TGTGCCACCAGTGAGGCCGGGGGGAAGAGGGGCAATCAGCCCCAGCATTTT. Its translation: CATSEAGGKRGNQPQHF.

The chain recombines TRBV5-6 with TRBJ1-2; the D gene is possibly TRBD1 (6 bases). Germline assignment: CDR1 SGHDT and CDR2 YYEEEE. The CDR3 runs to 13 residues. V was shortened by 1 base and J by 8 bases, with 12 bases between the two germline ends. The CDR3 region is CASSLRGGRGYTF. The CDR3 region has the DNA TGTGCCAGCAGCTTGCGGGGGGGCAGAGGCTACACCTTC.

This clonotype was observed a handful of times. V gene TRBV30 combines with J gene TRBJ2-1; D unclear. CDR3 length equals 12 residues. The ends were cut back, 4 bases at V and 6 bases at J, with 10 bases in the middle. Germline CDR1 is GTSNPN and CDR2 is SVGIG (reference sequence). CDR3 in amino acids: CAWKWGSNEQFF. DNA for the CDR3: TGTGCCTGGAAATGGGGTAGCAATGAGCAGTTCTTC.

The gene calls are TRBV27 and TRBJ2-7; tentatively, D is TRBD2 (6 bases). This CDR3 region has 14 residues. V was cut by 4 bases and J by 6 bases, with 16 bases left in between. Per the germline V gene, CDR1 is MNHEY and CDR2 is SMNVEV (reference sequence). The CDR3 region has the DNA TGTGCCAGCAGTTCGAACCCCCTGGGACTCGAGCAGTACTTC. It codes for CASSSNPLGLEQYF.

The chain is built from TRBV7-9 and TRBJ2-7, with D tentatively TRBD1 (5 bases). The CDR3 covers 14 residues. Germline lookup yields CDR1 SEHNR and CDR2 FQNEAQ (reference sequence). The V end was cut by 3 bases, the J end by 2 bases, with 11 bases between. The CDR3 protein is CASSFGDRPYEQYF. DNA of the CDR3: TGTGCCAGCAGCTTCGGTGACAGACCCTACGAGCAGTACTTC. Variable domain in full (rest from reference TRBV7-9 and TRBJ2-7): DTGVSQNPRHKITKRGQNVTFRCDPISEHNRLYWYRQTLGQGPEFLTYFQNEAQLEKSRLLSDRFSAERPKGSFSTLEIQRTEQGDSAMYLCASSFGDRPYEQYFGPGTRLTVT.

This chain links TRBV6-5 with TRBJ2-6, with 13 bases that match TRBD2. The CDR3 totals 18 residues. The germline V gene encodes CDR1 MNHEY and CDR2 SVGAGI. V gave up 2 bases and J gave up 2 bases; unmatched junction bases: 3. The CDR3 DNA sequence: TGTGCCAGCAGTTACGGACTAGCGGGAGTAGCTGGGGCCAACGTCCTGACTTTC. It codes for CASSYGLAGVAGANVLTF.

The chain couples TRBV5-1 to TRBJ1-4; tentatively, D is TRBD1 (5 bases). Trimming pared 3 bases from V and 5 bases from J, leaving 14 bases between. In germline, CDR1 is SGHRS, CDR2 YFSETQ. The CDR3 consists of 15 residues. The CDR3 DNA reads as TGCGCCAGCAGCTGGGGGGACGTTTTGAATGAAAAACTGTTTTTT. Protein product: CASSWGDVLNEKLFF.

The chain employs TRBV19 and TRBJ1-1, with TRBD1 matching over 9 bases. V gave up 1 base and J gave up 3 bases; unmatched junction bases: 12. Germline values: CDR1 LNHDA, CDR2 SQIVND (reference sequence). This CDR3 comprises 18 residues. CDR3 coding DNA: TGTGCCAGTAGTATAGCCCTCGGACAGGGGATGTGGTACACTGAAGCTTTCTTT. Translated: CASSIALGQGMWYTEAFF.

V gene TRBV29-1 combines with J gene TRBJ2-1, with TRBD2 identical over 7 bases. This CDR3 spans 16 amino acids. J gave up 4 bases and V 0 bases, and 9 bases lay outside the gene matches. Per germline, CDR1 SQVTM and CDR2 ANQGSEA. The CDR3 nucleotides read TGCAGCGTTGAAGAATGGGCGGGAGTCATGTACAATGAGCAGTTCTTC. As protein: CSVEEWAGVMYNEQFF.

The J gene is TRBJ2-7, the V gene TRBV4-1; TRBD1 agrees at 9 bases. Germline trimming cut 2 bases from V and 6 bases from J; bases unmatched to any gene: 5. Germline values: CDR1 MGHRA, CDR2 YSYEKL. This CDR3 has 14 residues. DNA of the CDR3: TGCGCCAGCAGCCAATACAACAGGGGGCTCGAGCAGTACTTC. It encodes CASSQYNRGLEQYF.

This clonotype appeared a few times. The rearrangement joins TRBV27 to TRBJ2-3; 8 bases line up with TRBD1. The germline CDR1 and CDR2 sequences are MNHEY and SMNVEV (reference sequence). The CDR3 runs to 13 residues. The J segment lost 3 bases and the V segment lost 6 bases, leaving 2 bases of the junction unmatched. The CDR3 loop is CASRQGATDTQYF. The CDR3 nucleotides are TGTGCCAGCAGGCAGGGGGCTACAGATACGCAGTATTTT.

The J gene is TRBJ2-1, the V gene TRBV12-5; possible D gene TRBD1, 6 bases. This CDR3 is 14 amino acids long. Trimming took off 6 bases at V and 2 bases at J, with 11 bases between the two ends. Germline values: CDR1 LGHNT, CDR2 FRNRAP. The DNA of the CDR3 is TGTGCTAGTGGCTGGGGGCTAGCCTACAATGAGCAGTTCTTC. Translated: CASGWGLAYNEQFF.